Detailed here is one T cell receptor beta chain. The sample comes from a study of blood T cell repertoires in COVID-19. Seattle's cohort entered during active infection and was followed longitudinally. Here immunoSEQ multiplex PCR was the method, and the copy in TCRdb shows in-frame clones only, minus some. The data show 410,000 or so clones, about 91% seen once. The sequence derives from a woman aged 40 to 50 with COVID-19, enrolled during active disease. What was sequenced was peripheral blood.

CDR3 region: CASQTRGGNTEAFF. The CDR3 nucleotides are TGTGCCAGCCAGACGAGGGGGGGGAACACTGAAGCTTTCTTT. The chain carries TRBV19 and TRBJ1-1; possibly TRBD1 for D (6 bases). The CDR3 extends over 14 amino acids. V lost 9 bases, J lost 1 base, and 15 bases lay in between. The germline CDR1 and CDR2 sequences are LNHDA and SQIVND (reference sequence).